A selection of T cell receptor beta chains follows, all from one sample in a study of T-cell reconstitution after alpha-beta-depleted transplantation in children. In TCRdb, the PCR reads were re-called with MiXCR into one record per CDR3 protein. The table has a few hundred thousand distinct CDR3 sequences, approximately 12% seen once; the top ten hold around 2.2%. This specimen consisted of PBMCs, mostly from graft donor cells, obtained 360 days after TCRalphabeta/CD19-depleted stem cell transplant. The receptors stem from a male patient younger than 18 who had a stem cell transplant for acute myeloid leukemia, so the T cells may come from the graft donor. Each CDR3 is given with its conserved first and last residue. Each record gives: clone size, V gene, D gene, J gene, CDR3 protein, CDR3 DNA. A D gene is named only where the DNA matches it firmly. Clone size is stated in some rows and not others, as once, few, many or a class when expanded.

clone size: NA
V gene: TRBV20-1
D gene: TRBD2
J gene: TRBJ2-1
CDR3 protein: CSARGGLAGGPIYNEQFF
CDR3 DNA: TGCAGTGCTAGAGGGGGGCTAGCGGGAGGGCCCATCTACAATGAGCAGTTCTTC

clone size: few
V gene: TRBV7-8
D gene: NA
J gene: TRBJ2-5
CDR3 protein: CASSEGGAGHQETQYF
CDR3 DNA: TGTGCCAGCAGCGAAGGGGGGGCGGGCCACCAAGAGACCCAGTACTTC

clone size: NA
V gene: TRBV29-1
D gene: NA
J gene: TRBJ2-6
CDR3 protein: CSVGASSGANVLTF
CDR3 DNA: TGCAGCGTTGGTGCTAGCTCTGGGGCCAACGTCCTGACTTTC

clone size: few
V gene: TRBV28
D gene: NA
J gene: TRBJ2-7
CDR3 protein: CATLSRGVPYEQYF
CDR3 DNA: TGTGCCACACTAAGTCGAGGGGTCCCCTACGAGCAGTACTTC

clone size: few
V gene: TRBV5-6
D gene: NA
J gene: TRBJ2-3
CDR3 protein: CASSQPPMTTQYF
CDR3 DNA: TGTGCCAGCAGCCAACCCCCCATGACTACGCAGTATTTT

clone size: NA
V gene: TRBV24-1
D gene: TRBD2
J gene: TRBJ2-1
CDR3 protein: CATSETTSGRPRDEQFF
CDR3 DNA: TGTGCCACCAGTGAAACGACTAGCGGGAGGCCAAGGGATGAGCAGTTCTTC

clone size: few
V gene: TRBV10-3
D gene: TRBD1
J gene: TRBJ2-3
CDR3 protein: CAISEWGTGSSQYF
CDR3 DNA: TGTGCCATCAGTGAGTGGGGGACAGGGAGCTCGCAGTATTTT

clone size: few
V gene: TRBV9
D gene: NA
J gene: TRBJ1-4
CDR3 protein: CASSALGGLREKLFF
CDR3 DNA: TGTGCCAGCAGCGCCCTTGGCGGTCTTAGGGAAAAACTGTTTTTT

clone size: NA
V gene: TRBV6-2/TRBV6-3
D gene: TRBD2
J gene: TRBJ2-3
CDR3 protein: CASSYLGLAKGFGTQYF
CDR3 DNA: TGTGCCAGCAGTTACCTGGGACTAGCAAAGGGATTCGGTACGCAGTATTTT

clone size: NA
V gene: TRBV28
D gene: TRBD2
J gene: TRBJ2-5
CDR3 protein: CASSLVGGYETQYF
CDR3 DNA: TGTGCCAGCAGCCTCGTCGGGGGGTACGAGACCCAGTACTTC

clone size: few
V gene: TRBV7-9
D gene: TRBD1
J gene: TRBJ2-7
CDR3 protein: CASSLEWTGYEQYF
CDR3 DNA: TGTGCCAGCAGCTTAGAGTGGACAGGTTACGAGCAGTACTTC

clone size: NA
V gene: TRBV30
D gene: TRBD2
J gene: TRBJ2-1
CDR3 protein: CAWSPDRTSGRSYNEQFF
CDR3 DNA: TGTGCCTGGAGTCCCGATCGGACTAGCGGGAGGTCCTACAATGAGCAGTTCTTC

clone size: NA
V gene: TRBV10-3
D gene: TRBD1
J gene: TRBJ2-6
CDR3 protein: CAISIQGETSGANVLTF
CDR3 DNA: TGTGCCATCAGTATACAGGGGGAAACCTCTGGGGCCAACGTCCTGACTTTC

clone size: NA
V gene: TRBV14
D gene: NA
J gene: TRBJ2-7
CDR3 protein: CASSQVNEQYF
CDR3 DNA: TGTGCCAGCAGCCAAGTCAACGAGCAGTACTTC

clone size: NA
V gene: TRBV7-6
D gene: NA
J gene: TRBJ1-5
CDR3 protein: CASSLDGRRPISGRYGNQPQHF
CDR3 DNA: TGTGCTAGCAGCTTAGATGGCAGGCGCCCGATCTCGGGGCGATATGGCAATCAGCCCCAGCATTTT

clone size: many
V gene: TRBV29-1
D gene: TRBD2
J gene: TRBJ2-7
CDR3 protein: CSVGGLANYEQYF
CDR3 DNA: TGCAGCGTTGGTGGACTAGCGAACTACGAGCAGTACTTC

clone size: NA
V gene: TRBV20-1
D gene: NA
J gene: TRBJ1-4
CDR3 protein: CSAHVTGLFATNEKLFF
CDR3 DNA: TGCAGTGCCCACGTCACAGGGCTATTTGCAACTAATGAAAAACTGTTTTTT

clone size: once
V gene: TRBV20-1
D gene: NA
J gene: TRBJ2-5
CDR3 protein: CSVRGRSQWETQYF
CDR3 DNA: TGCAGTGTGAGAGGCAGGTCCCAGTGGGAGACCCAGTACTTC

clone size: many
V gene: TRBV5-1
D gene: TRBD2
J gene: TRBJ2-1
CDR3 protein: CASSLVSLTSGSTYNEQFF
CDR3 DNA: TGCGCCAGCAGCTTGGTTAGTTTGACTAGCGGGAGCACCTACAATGAGCAGTTCTTC

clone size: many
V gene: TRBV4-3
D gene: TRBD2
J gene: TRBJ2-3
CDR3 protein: CASSQEAGVFPDTQYF
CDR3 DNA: TGCGCCAGCAGCCAAGAGGCGGGAGTGTTCCCAGATACGCAGTATTTT

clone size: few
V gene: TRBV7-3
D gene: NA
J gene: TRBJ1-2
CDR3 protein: CASSLGRDHGYTF
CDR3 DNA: TGTGCCAGCAGCTTGGGTCGTGATCACGGCTACACCTTC

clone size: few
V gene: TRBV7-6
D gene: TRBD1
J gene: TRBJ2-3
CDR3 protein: CASGGIQGSTDTQYF
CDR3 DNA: TGTGCCAGCGGGGGAATACAGGGGAGCACAGATACGCAGTATTTT

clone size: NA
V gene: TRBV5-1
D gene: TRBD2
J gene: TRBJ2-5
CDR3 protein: CASNTGIQLAGVGETQYF
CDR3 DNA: TGCGCCAGCAACACGGGTATACAGTTAGCGGGAGTTGGGGAGACCCAGTACTTC

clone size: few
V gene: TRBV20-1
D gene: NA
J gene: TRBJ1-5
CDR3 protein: CSGQYSNQPQHF
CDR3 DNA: TGCAGTGGACAGTATAGCAATCAGCCCCAGCATTTT

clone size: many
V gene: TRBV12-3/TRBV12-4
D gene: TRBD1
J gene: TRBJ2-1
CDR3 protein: CASSRTGQGGNEQFF
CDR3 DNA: TGTGCCAGCAGTCGCACGGGACAGGGCGGCAATGAGCAGTTCTTC

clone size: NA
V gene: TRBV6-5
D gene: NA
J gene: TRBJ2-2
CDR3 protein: CASSYSSLVVGAGELFF
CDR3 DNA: TGTGCCAGCAGTTACTCTTCGTTAGTCGTAGGGGCCGGGGAGCTGTTTTTT

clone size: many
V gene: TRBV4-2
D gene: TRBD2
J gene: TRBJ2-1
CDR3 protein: CASSQGGRADFYNEQFF
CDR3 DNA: TGTGCCAGCAGCCAAGGTGGGAGGGCCGATTTTTACAATGAGCAGTTCTTC

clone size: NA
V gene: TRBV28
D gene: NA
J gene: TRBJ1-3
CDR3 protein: CASRQAAAGNTIYF
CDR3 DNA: TGTGCCAGTCGACAGGCTGCGGCTGGAAACACCATATATTTT

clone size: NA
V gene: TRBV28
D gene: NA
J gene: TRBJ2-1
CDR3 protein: CASSSRGEQFF
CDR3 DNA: TGTGCCAGCAGTTCACGTGGGGAGCAGTTCTTC

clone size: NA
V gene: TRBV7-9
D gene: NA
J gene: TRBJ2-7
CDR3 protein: CASSLGGGRVYEQYF
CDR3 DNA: TGTGCCAGCAGCTTAGGAGGGGGACGGGTCTACGAGCAGTACTTC

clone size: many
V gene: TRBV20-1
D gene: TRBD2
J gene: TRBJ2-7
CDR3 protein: CSAYDSGSTYEQYF
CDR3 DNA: TGCAGTGCCTATGATAGCGGGAGCACGTACGAGCAGTACTTC

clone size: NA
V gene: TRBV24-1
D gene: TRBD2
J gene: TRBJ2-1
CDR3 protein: CATSVPSGRGANEQFF
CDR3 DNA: TGTGCCACCAGTGTCCCTAGCGGGAGGGGAGCCAATGAGCAGTTCTTC

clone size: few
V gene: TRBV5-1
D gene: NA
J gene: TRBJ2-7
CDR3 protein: CASSSANRGEQYF
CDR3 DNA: TGCGCCAGCAGTTCGGCGAACCGAGGAGAGCAGTACTTC

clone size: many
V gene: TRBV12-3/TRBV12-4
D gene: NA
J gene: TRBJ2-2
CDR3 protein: CASSLAGAFGELFF
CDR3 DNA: TGTGCCAGCAGTTTAGCGGGCGCTTTCGGGGAGCTGTTTTTT

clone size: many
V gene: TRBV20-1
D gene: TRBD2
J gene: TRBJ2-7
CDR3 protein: CSARLAGGYYEQYF
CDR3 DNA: TGCAGTGCTAGACTAGCGGGAGGCTACTACGAGCAGTACTTC

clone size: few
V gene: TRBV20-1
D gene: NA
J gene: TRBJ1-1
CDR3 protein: CSSGSPEAFF
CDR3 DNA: TGTTCTTCAGGGTCTCCTGAAGCTTTCTTT

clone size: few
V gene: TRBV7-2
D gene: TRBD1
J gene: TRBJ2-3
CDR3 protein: CASSTATGGRTDTQYF
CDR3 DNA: TGTGCCAGCAGCACGGCAACAGGGGGCAGAACAGATACGCAGTATTTT

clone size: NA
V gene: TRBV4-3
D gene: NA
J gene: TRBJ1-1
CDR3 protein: CASSRNIANTEAFF
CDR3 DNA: TGCGCCAGCAGCCGGAATATTGCGAACACTGAAGCTTTCTTT

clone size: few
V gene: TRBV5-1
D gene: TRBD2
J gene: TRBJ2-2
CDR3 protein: CASSRGVSSGRRTGELFF
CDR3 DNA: TGCGCCAGCAGCCGAGGCGTTTCTAGCGGGAGAAGGACCGGGGAGCTGTTTTTT

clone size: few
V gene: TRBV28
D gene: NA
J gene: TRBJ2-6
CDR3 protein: CASSSGNSGANVLTF
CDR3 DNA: TGTGCCAGCAGTTCGGGGAACTCTGGGGCCAACGTCCTGACTTTC

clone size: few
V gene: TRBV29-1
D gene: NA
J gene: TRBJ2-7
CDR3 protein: CSVFSSGTIYEQYF
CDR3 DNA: TGCAGCGTTTTCTCATCCGGGACCATCTACGAGCAGTACTTC